A single sample gave rise to the 9 T cell receptor beta chains below, sequenced in a study of Ad26.COV2.S vaccination and SARS-CoV-2 variants. The assay was immunoSEQ multiplex PCR, and TCRdb's table has in-frame clones only and misses some. The sample lists 400,000 to 450,000 clones; 80% to 95% were seen once. Sample treatment: roughly 20 received Ad26.COV2.S at low or high dose, single or two shots; several received placebo; per-sample allocation not given. Material that was analyzed had been drawn on day 63 after the first vaccine or placebo injection. The sequenced sample was peripheral blood, obtained in a trial of Ad26.COV2.S vaccine versus placebo. These receptors came from a person aged 18-60 years who received the Ad26.COV2.S COVID-19 vaccine or a placebo.

The chain employs TRBV10-3 and TRBJ2-3; 8 bases fit TRBD2. The CDR3 spans 15 residues. V was clipped by 3 bases and J by 4 bases; unmatched bases: 6. CDR1 ENHRY and CDR2 SYGVKD come from the germline V gene. In DNA, the CDR3 is TGTGCCATCAGTGATAGGCCGGGGGGGGCAGATACGCAGTATTTT. Residues: CAISDRPGGADTQYF.

The V and J genes are TRBV7-9 and TRBJ2-7; a possible D gene is TRBD1 (5 bases). Germline values: CDR1 SEHNR, CDR2 FQNEAQ (reference sequence). The CDR3 is 12 amino acids. V lost 5 bases and J lost 2, with 7 bases in between. CDR3 amino acids: CASSPTAYEQYF. The DNA of the CDR3 is TGTGCCAGCAGCCCGACAGCCTACGAGCAGTACTTC.

The chain uses TRBV5-1 and TRBJ2-4; 8 nucleotides align to TRBD1. Germline CDR1 and CDR2: SGHRS and YFSETQ. After removal of 5 bases from V and 5 bases from J, the junction contained 6 bases not matched to a gene. The CDR3 runs 14 residues. The CDR3 nucleotides are TGCGCCAGCAGTTTCGGACAGGGTGAAAACATTCAGTACTTC. Its translation: CASSFGQGENIQYF. Combining the CDR3 with reference TRBV5-1 and TRBJ2-4 gives the whole variable domain KAGVTQTPRYLIKTRGQQVTLSCSPISGHRSVSWYQQTPGQGLQFLFEYFSETQRNKGNFPGRFSGRQFSNSRSEMNVSTLELGDSALYLCASSFGQGENIQYFGAGTRLSVL.

The CDR3 nucleotides read TGTGCCAGCTCACCACGATCGACAGGGGGCACAGATACGCAGTATTTT. It encodes CASSPRSTGGTDTQYF. The gene calls are TRBV18 and TRBJ2-3, with TRBD1 identical over 8 bases. CDR1 and CDR2 from the germline V gene are KGHSH and LQKENI. The CDR3 loop spans 16 amino acids. V was pared by 1 base and J by 1 base, with 4 bases of the junction left unmatched.

This clone has only one observation. The CDR3 DNA reads as TGTGCCAGCAAAGTGGACAGGGTAGAAACCGGGGAGCTGTTTTTT. This gives the protein CASKVDRVETGELFF. V usage is TRBV28 and J usage is TRBJ2-2; 8 nucleotides match TRBD1. V lost 7 bases, J lost 5 bases, and 9 bases stayed unmatched. Germline CDR1 MDHEN, CDR2 SYDVKM. The CDR3 is made up of 15 amino acids.

The J gene is TRBJ1-5, the V gene TRBV5-1; tentatively, D is TRBD1 (6 bases). The ends were cut back, 0 bases at V and 5 bases at J, with 9 bases in the middle. The CDR3 sequence is 14 residues long. The germline gives CDR1 SGHRS, CDR2 YFSETQ. DNA for the CDR3: TGCGCCAGCAGCTTGGCAGGGGTAGATCAGCCCCAGCATTTT. This encodes CASSLAGVDQPQHF.

This chain uses TRBV5-4 with TRBJ2-3; 7 bases agree with TRBD1. Trimming removed 4 bases from V and 2 bases from J; junction bases left unmatched: 7. The CDR3 sequence is 15 residues long. Germline V CDR1 and CDR2: SGHNT, YYREEE (reference sequence). The CDR3 region is CASSKAGTATDTQYF. CDR3 sequence (DNA): TGTGCCAGCAGCAAAGCCGGGACAGCCACAGATACGCAGTATTTT.

The chain is built from TRBV7-6 and TRBJ2-7; 8 nucleotides match TRBD1. Trimming took 1 base from V and 3 from J; bases not matched to a gene: 5. Germline V gives CDR1 SGHVS, CDR2 FNYEAQ. The CDR3 is made up of 15 amino acids. The CDR3 protein is CASSLDWTGSYEQYF. The CDR3 DNA sequence: TGTGCCAGCAGCTTAGACTGGACAGGGAGCTACGAGCAGTACTTC.

The V gene is TRBV5-1, the J gene TRBJ2-5, with D possibly being TRBD1 (6 bases). The CDR3 sequence is 15 residues long. V was pared by 7 bases and J by 2 bases, with 18 bases between. Per the germline V gene, CDR1 is SGHRS and CDR2 is YFSETQ. The CDR3: CASGGQGNSQETQYF. Written as DNA, the CDR3 is TGCGCCAGCGGCGGGCAGGGGAATTCACAAGAGACCCAGTACTTC. The full variable domain, completed using reference TRBV5-1 and TRBJ2-5, is KAGVTQTPRYLIKTRGQQVTLSCSPISGHRSVSWYQQTPGQGLQFLFEYFSETQRNKGNFPGRFSGRQFSNSRSEMNVSTLELGDSALYLCASGGQGNSQETQYFGPGTRLLVL.